This T cell receptor beta chain is drawn from a study of blood T cell repertoires in COVID-19. Germline V gene lookup returns CDR1 MNHEY and CDR2 SVGAGI. V lost 4 bases and J lost 5; bases outside the gene matches: 10. CDR3 length: 15 amino acids. The authors' processing: Reference gene primer amplification gave nucleated cell count estimates. Here immunoSEQ multiplex PCR was the method, and the copy in TCRdb shows in-frame clones only, minus some. That table furnishes V, J and clone size, whereas the DNA furnished D and trimming. Of about 110,000 clones listed, 71% were seen once; the top ten hold 1.5% to 2%.

The chain is built from TRBV6-5 and TRBJ2-5; 7 bases are shared with TRBD2. This clonotype originated in a woman in her forties with acute or convalescent COVID-19. Sequenced material: peripheral blood. For the CDR3, the DNA is TGTGCCAGCAGTTCCAGGACTAGAATTTCTGAGACCCAGTACTTC. Amino acid sequence: CASSSRTRISETQYF.